A single sample gave rise to the 18 T cell receptor beta chains below, sequenced in a study of CD8 T cells in ankylosing spondylitis (dated by TCRdb to the late 2010s). The library was prepared using 5' RACE. Data came from an Illumina HiSeq 2500. The public reads were reprocessed in TCRdb via fastp at Q25 and MiXCR, keeping in-frame beta chains. Rows with a matching CDR3 protein are joined into one entry that keeps the most common DNA and genes. The sample table lists a few hundred thousand distinct CDR3 sequences, about 19% of them with a count of one. The ten largest make up around 8% of the sample. Sequenced input: blood, either unsorted or a sorted T cell fraction (not recorded which). The receptors come from a male donor with ankylosing spondylitis or in good health (not recorded which).

The chain couples TRBV3-1 to TRBJ1-6, with a tentative D call TRBD1 (6 bases). Germline-derived CDR1 and CDR2 are LGHDT and YNNKEL (reference sequence). V was cut by 0 bases and J by 10 bases, with 16 bases left in between. The CDR3 consists of 16 residues. CDR3 in DNA: TGTGCCAGCAGCCAAGACCAGCCAGGGGTCCGCTCACCCCTCCACTTT. This sequence encodes CASSQDQPGVRSPLHF.

The chain combines TRBV15 with TRBJ1-5; unclear D gene. Germline CDR1 and CDR2: LNHNV and YYDKDF (reference sequence). V was clipped by 3 bases and J by 0 bases, with 6 bases between them. The CDR3 sequence is 14 residues long. The CDR3 spells CATSSLGSNQPQHF. For the CDR3, the DNA is TGTGCCACCAGCAGCTTGGGTAGCAATCAGCCCCAGCATTTT.

The chain couples TRBV24-1 to TRBJ2-5, with D uncertain. Germline V gene data show CDR1 as KGHDR and CDR2 as SFDVKD. V was cut by 1 base and J by 1 base, with 15 bases left in between. The CDR3 sequence is 17 residues long. CDR3 DNA sequence: TGTGCCACCAGTGATTTCAGTCCCAGGAGCATCCAAGAGACCCAGTACTTC. Encoded protein: CATSDFSPRSIQETQYF.

The rearrangement links TRBV3-1 to TRBJ2-7; D remains ambiguous. This CDR3 region has 14 residues. Deletions cut 0 bases from V and 1 base from J, with 7 bases between. The germline V gene encodes CDR1 LGHDT and CDR2 YNNKEL (reference sequence). The CDR3 DNA reads TGTGCCAGCAGCCAAGATCTTAGGTCCTACGAGCAGTACGTC. Its protein product is CASSQDLRSYEQYV.

The chain uses TRBV7-2 and TRBJ2-7, with 7 bases fitting TRBD2. The V gene end was trimmed by 0 bases and the J gene end by 0 bases; junction bases not matched to a gene: 5. The CDR3 runs to 16 residues. Germline CDR1 SGHTA, CDR2 FQGNSA. CDR3 sequence (DNA): TGTGCCAGCAGCTTAGCGCCTGGCGGGGGCTCCTACGAGCAGTACGTC. Encoded protein: CASSLAPGGGSYEQYV.

The rearrangement joins TRBV27 to TRBJ1-2; 8 nucleotides match TRBD1. Germline V lookup: CDR1 MNHEY, CDR2 SMNVEV (reference sequence). V lost 5 bases, J lost 4 bases, and 6 bases stayed unmatched. This CDR3 comprises 14 residues. This CDR3 reads CASSPQGAIYGYTF. CDR3 coding DNA: TGTGCCAGCAGTCCCCAGGGGGCGATCTATGGCTACACCTTC.

V usage is TRBV10-3 and J usage is TRBJ1-5, with D possibly being TRBD1 (6 bases). Deletions cut 2 bases from V and 11 bases from J, with 13 bases between. The CDR3 covers 13 residues. Per the germline V gene, CDR1 is ENHRY and CDR2 is SYGVKD. In nucleotides, the CDR3 is TGTGCCATCAGTGAGGAGGGGGGGCTATCCCAGCATTTT. Translation: CAISEEGGLSQHF.

This clonotype came up a few times. The J gene is TRBJ2-5, the V gene TRBV7-2; D uncertain. Trimming left V 5 bases short and J 4 bases short, with 11 bases between. The CDR3 has 13 residues. Per germline, CDR1 SGHTA and CDR2 FQGNSA. This CDR3 is CASSRRSVETQYF. The CDR3 DNA sequence: TGTGCCAGCAGCCGAAGATCGGTAGAGACCCAGTACTTC.

The sample holds many counts of this clonotype. The chain has TRBV5-5 and TRBJ1-1; unclear D gene. The length of the CDR3 is 15 residues. The germline CDR1 and CDR2 sequences are SGHKS and YYEKEE (reference sequence). Trimming shortened V by 3 bases and J by 1 base, and 13 bases separated the two germline ends. The CDR3 DNA follows: TGTGCCAGCAGCTGGAAACAGTCTACGAACACTGAAGCTTTCTTT. Translated, it gives CASSWKQSTNTEAFF.

The V and J genes are TRBV20-1 and TRBJ2-1; TRBD2 is a possible D gene (5 bases). The germline gives CDR1 DFQATT, CDR2 SNEGSKA (reference sequence). Between the trimmed V and J ends, which lost 1 base and 5 bases, there was a span of 9 bases. The CDR3 covers 13 residues. Here the CDR3 reads CSARARVNNEQFF. Written as DNA, the CDR3 is TGCAGTGCTAGAGCGCGGGTAAACAATGAGCAGTTCTTC.

The sample holds a few counts of this clonotype. The J gene is TRBJ2-2, the V gene TRBV5-1; no clear D gene. CDR1 is SGHRS and CDR2 is YFSETQ in the germline V gene. The V and J ends lost 1 base and 0 bases respectively, with 10 bases between them. This CDR3 contains 16 residues. CDR3 nucleotide sequence: TGCGCCAGCAGCTTGCTACTCGACGCGAACACCGGGGAGCTGTTTTTT. This gives the protein CASSLLLDANTGELFF.

Many counts were recorded for this clonotype. This sequence joins TRBV28 and TRBJ1-1; D is unclear. The CDR3 sequence is 16 residues long. With 6 bases removed from V and 3 bases from J, the gap between germline ends came to 20 bases. CDR1 MDHEN and CDR2 SYDVKM come from the germline V gene. The CDR3 reads CASSPPARVWDTEAFF. Written as DNA, the CDR3 is TGTGCCAGCAGCCCCCCGGCCCGGGTCTGGGACACTGAAGCTTTCTTT. The variable domain in full, with the rest retrieved from reference TRBV28 and TRBJ1-1, is DVKVTQSSRYLVKRTGEKVFLECVQDMDHENMFWYRQDPGLGLRLIYFSYDVKMKEKGDIPEGYSVSREKKERFSLILESASTNQTSMYLCASSPPARVWDTEAFFGQGTRLTVV.

A few counts support this clonotype. CDR3 region: CASSLDRDGTQYF. The CDR3 DNA sequence: TGTGCCAGCAGCTTAGACAGGGACGGGACCCAGTACTTC. This chain joins TRBV11-2 and TRBJ2-5; either TRBD1 or TRBD2 may fit D (5 bases each). The V gene's germline CDR1 is SGHAT and CDR2 FQNNGV. The CDR3 covers 13 residues. V lost 0 bases and J lost 7, with 9 bases in between.

This sequence joins TRBV5-6 and TRBJ2-7; TRBD2 is a possible D gene (6 bases). The CDR3 runs to 12 residues. The germline V and J ends were trimmed by 0 bases and 12 bases, with 13 bases remaining between them. Germline V gene sequence: CDR1 SGHDT, CDR2 YYEEEE. The CDR3 here is CASSLGGVVWYV. The CDR3 region has the DNA TGTGCCAGCAGCTTGGGGGGGGTGGTTTGGTACGTC.

This clonotype was counted only a few times. The chain joins TRBV6-2 or TRBV6-3 to TRBJ2-1, with TRBD2 as a possible D gene (5 bases). CDR3 length: 14 amino acids. The V end lost 4 bases, the J end lost 1 base, and 8 bases lay between the germline ends. Germline values: CDR1 MNHEY, CDR2 SVGEGT. The CDR3 coding sequence is TGTGCCAGCAGTTCCCCGGGATCCTACAATGAGCAGTTCTTC. Its translation: CASSSPGSYNEQFF.

This clonotype was found a few times. V and J are TRBV27 and TRBJ2-1; 10 bases are shared with TRBD2. The CDR3 runs to 15 residues. Looked up from germline, CDR1 is MNHEY and CDR2 is SMNVEV (reference sequence). Trimming at V came to 3 bases and at J to 8 bases, leaving 7 bases not matched to a gene. The CDR3 loop reads CASSFSPGTSDEQFF. CDR3 nucleotides: TGTGCCAGCAGTTTCAGTCCCGGGACTAGCGATGAGCAGTTCTTC.

V usage is TRBV21-1 and J usage is TRBJ1-5; the D call of TRBD1 is as the table states it, not checked on the DNA. TRBV21-1 is noted as a pseudogene. The length of the CDR3 is 16 residues. In DNA, the CDR3 is TGTGCCAGCAGCAGGCCCCGGGGGTATAGCAATCAGCCCCAGCATTTT. The encoded protein is CASSRPRGYSNQPQHF.

The J gene is TRBJ2-2, the V gene TRBV5-5; TRBD1 matches at 10 bases. Germline lookup yields CDR1 SGHKS and CDR2 YYEKEE (reference sequence). V dropped 6 bases and J dropped 5; count of bases not matched to a gene: 7. The CDR3 runs to 15 residues. The CDR3 is CASTRGTGVTGELFF. The CDR3, as DNA: TGTGCCAGCACCCGGGGGACAGGGGTAACCGGGGAGCTGTTTTTT.